Each of the 6 T cell receptor beta chains below was sequenced from the same sample in a study of CD8+CD57+ T cells in acquired aplastic anemia. Template material for TCR beta VDJ and CDR3 profiling consisted of genomic DNA. TCRdb reprocessed the reads with MiXCR, giving one entry per CDR3 protein. The table has about 58,000 distinct CDR3 sequences, approximately 52% seen once; the top ten hold 16%. For sequencing, patients were chosen who had shown expansion of CD8+CD57+ cells by flow cytometry. Material for sequencing was sorted CD4+, CD8+, or CD8+CD57+ T cells (not recorded which) from PBMCs. All receptors come from a human donor with aplastic anemia.

The chain recombines TRBV24-1 with TRBJ1-2, with D tentatively TRBD1 (6 bases). V lost 4 bases and J 11 bases, leaving 16 bases between the germline ends. CDR1 and CDR2 (germline): KGHDR, SFDVKD. This CDR3 is 13 amino acids long. CDR3 nucleotides: TGTGCCACCAGTGACACAACAGGGTTGGGATACACCTTC. Amino acid sequence: CATSDTTGLGYTF.

On this clonotype: One end of the junction is discordant with germline, which a read error may explain. This rearrangement joins TRBV2 to TRBJ1-1; D not resolved. The germline V gene encodes CDR1 SNHLY and CDR2 FYNNEI. The CDR3 length is 12 residues. The CDR3 bases are TGTGCCAGCGGCCAAGTGGGCCCCGAAGCTTTATTT. It yields the protein CASGQVGPEALF.

This chain connects TRBV15 to TRBJ2-7; the D is unclear. Germline CDR1 reads LNHNV; CDR2 reads YYDKDF (reference sequence). With 0 bases removed from V and 1 base from J, the gap between germline ends came to 7 bases. The CDR3 runs to 14 residues. The CDR3 region has the DNA TGTGCCACCAGCAGAGATAACCCTTCCTACGAGCAGTACTTC. Translated, it gives CATSRDNPSYEQYF.

The V and J genes are TRBV4-3 and TRBJ2-3, with 7 bases fitting TRBD1. The CDR3 is 15 amino acids. Germline-derived CDR1 and CDR2 are LGHNA and YSLEER. The J segment lost 4 bases and the V segment lost 1 base, leaving 5 bases of the junction unmatched. This CDR3 is CASSQVEQGSDTQYF. CDR3 DNA sequence: TGCGCCAGCAGCCAAGTCGAACAGGGGTCAGATACGCAGTATTTT.

The chain links TRBV7-2 to TRBJ2-1, with D possibly matching TRBD2 (5 bases). The CDR3 loop spans 15 amino acids. Trimming stripped 6 bases from V and 5 bases from J, with 17 bases between. Per germline, CDR1 SGHTA and CDR2 FQGNSA. The DNA for the CDR3 is TGTGCCAGCAGTCATAGCGATACAGCAAACAATGAGCAGTTCTTC. It codes for CASSHSDTANNEQFF.

The chain links TRBV7-3 to TRBJ2-3, with D perhaps matching TRBD2 (6 bases). The CDR3 consists of 14 residues. Germline V lookup: CDR1 SGHTA, CDR2 FQGTGA. V was shortened by 5 bases and J by 6 bases, with 15 bases between the two germline ends. This chain's CDR3 is CASSASGLGDTQYF. The CDR3 DNA follows: TGTGCCAGCAGCGCCTCGGGACTCGGGGATACGCAGTATTTT.